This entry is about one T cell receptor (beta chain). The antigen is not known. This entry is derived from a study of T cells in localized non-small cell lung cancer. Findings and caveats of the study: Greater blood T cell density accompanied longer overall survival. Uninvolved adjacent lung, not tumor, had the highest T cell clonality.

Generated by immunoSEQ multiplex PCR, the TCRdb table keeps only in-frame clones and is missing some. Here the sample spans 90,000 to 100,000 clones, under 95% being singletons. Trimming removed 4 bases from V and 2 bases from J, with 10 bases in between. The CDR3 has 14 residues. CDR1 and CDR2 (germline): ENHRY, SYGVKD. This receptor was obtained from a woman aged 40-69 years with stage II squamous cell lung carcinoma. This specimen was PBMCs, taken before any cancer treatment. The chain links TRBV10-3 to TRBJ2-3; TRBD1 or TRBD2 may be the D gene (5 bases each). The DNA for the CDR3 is TGTGCCATCAGTGGAGGGGTCCCCACAGATACGCAGTATTTT. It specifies CAISGGVPTDTQYF.